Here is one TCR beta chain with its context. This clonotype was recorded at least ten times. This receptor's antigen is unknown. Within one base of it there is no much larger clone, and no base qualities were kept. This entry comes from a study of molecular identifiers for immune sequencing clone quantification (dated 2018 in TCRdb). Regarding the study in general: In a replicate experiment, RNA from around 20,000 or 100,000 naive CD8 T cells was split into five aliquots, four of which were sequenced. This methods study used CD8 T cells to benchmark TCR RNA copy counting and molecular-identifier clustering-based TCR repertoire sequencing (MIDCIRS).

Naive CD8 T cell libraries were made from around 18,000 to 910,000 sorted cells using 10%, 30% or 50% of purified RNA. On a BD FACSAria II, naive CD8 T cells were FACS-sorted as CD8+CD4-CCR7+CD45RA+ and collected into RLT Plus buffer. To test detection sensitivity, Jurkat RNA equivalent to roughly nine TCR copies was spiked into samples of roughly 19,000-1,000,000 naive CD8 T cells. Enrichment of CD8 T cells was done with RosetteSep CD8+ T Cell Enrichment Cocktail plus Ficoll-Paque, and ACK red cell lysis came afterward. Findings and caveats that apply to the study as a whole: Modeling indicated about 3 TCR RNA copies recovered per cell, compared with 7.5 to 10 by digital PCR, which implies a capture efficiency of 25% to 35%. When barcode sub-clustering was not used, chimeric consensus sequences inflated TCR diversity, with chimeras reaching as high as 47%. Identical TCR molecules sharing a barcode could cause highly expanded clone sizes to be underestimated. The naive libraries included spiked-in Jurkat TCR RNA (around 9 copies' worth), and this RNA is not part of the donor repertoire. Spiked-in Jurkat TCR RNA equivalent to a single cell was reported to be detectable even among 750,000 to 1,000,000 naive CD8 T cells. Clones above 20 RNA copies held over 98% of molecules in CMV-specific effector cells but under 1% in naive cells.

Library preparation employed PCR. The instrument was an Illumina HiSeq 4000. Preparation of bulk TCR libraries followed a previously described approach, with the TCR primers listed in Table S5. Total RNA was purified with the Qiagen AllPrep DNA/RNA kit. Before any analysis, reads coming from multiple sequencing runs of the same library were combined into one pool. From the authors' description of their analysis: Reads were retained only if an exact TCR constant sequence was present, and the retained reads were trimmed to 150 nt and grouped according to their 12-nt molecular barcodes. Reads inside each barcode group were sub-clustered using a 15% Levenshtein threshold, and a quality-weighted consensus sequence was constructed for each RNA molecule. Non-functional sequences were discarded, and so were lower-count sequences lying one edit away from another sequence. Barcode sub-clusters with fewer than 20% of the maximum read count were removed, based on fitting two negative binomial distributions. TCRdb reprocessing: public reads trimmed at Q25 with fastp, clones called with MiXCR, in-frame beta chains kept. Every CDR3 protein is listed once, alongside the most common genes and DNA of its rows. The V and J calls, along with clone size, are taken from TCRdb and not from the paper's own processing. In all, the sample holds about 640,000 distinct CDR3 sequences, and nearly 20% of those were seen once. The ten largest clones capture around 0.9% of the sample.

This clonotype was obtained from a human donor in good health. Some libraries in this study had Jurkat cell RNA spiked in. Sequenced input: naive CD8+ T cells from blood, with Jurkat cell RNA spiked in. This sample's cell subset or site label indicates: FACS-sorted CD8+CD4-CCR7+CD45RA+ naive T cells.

CDR3 reads: CASSYSIEGSNQPQHF. The nucleotide sequence is given as TGTGCCAGCAGTTACTCGATTGAGGGTAGCAATCAGCCCCAGCATTTT. The chain employs TRBV6-2 or TRBV6-3 and TRBJ1-5, with an unclear D gene assignment. The CDR3 spans 16 residues, from the cysteine through the phenylalanine. Just the 48-base CDR3 DNA is kept, in frame starting at base 1. CDR1 and CDR2 (MNHEY, SVGEGT) derive from the germline V gene. Trimming takes 0 bases from V and 0 bases from J, and the germline ends sit 9 bases apart.